This T cell receptor (beta chain) was identified during a study of blood T cell repertoires in COVID-19. About the research overall: The origin of the acute and convalescent COVID-19 samples was the United States, Italy and Spain.

Germline lookup yields CDR1 LGHDT and CDR2 YNNKEL (reference sequence). CDR3 length: 14 residues. The ends were cut back, 0 bases at V and 4 bases at J, with 9 bases in the middle. The repertoire was sequenced with immunoSEQ multiplex PCR; TCRdb's copy has only in-frame clones and lacks some. The data show around 100,000 clones, with under 90% seen just once and 10% to 15% held by the top ten. This TCR was sampled from a human donor in a cohort sampled during active or convalescent COVID-19. Source material: peripheral blood. This chain connects TRBV3-1 (or the pseudogene TRBV3-2) to TRBJ2-5; D possibly corresponds to TRBD1 (5 bases). The DNA of the CDR3 is TGTGCCAGCAGCCAAGAAGCTAGGGGAGAGACCCAGTACTTC. Translated, it gives CASSQEARGETQYF.